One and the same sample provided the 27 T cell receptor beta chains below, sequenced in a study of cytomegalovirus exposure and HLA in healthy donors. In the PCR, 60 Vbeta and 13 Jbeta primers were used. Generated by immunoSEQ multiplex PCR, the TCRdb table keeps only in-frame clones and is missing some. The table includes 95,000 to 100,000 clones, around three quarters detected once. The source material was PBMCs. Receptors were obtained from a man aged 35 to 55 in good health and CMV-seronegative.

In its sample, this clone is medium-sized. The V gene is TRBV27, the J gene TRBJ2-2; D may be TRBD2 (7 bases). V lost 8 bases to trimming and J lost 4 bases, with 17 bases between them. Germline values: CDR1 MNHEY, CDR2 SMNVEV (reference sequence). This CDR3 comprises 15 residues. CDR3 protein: CASDPGGLGTGELFF. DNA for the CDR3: TGTGCCAGCGATCCCGGGGGGCTTGGCACCGGGGAGCTGTTTTTT.

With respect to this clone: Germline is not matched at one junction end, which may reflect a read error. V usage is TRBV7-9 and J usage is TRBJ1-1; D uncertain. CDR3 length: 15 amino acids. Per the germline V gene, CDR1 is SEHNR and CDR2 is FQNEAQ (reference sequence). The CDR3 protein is CSSSLALPMNTEAFF. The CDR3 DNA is TGTTCCAGCAGCTTGGCTCTTCCCATGAACACTGAAGCTTTCTTT. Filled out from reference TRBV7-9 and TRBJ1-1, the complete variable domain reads DTGVSQNPRHKITKRGQNVTFRCDPISEHNRLYWYRQTLGQGPEFLTYFQNEAQLEKSRLLSDRFSAERPKGSFSTLEIQRTEQGDSAMYLCSSSLALPMNTEAFFGQGTRLTVV.

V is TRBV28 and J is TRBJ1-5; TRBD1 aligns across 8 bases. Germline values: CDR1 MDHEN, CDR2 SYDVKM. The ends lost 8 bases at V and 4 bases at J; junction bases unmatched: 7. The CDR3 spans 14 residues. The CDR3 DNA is TGTGCCAGCGGAACGGGACAGGTAAATCAGCCCCAGCATTTT. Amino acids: CASGTGQVNQPQHF.

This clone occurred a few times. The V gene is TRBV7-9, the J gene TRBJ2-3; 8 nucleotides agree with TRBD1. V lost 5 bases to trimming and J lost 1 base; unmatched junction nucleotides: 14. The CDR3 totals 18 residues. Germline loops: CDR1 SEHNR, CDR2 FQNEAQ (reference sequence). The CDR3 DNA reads TGTGCCAGCAGCCCTAGACAACCACAGGGGGGACGCACAGATACGCAGTATTTT. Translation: CASSPRQPQGGRTDTQYF.

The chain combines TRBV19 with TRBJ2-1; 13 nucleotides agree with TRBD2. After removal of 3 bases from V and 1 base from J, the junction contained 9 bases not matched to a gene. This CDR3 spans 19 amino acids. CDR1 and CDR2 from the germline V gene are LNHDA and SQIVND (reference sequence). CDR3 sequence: CASSIEAGLAGPSYNEQFF. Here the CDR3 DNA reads TGTGCCAGTAGTATTGAGGCGGGACTAGCGGGACCTTCCTACAATGAGCAGTTCTTC.

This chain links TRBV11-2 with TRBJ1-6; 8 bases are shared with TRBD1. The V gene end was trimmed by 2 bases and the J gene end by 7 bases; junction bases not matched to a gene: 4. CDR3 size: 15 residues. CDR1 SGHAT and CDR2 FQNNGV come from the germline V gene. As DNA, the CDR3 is TGTGCCAGCAGCTTATCCGACAGGGGAAATTCACCCCTCCACTTT. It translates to CASSLSDRGNSPLHF.

CDR3 in DNA: TGTGCCAGCAGTTATGAACTAGCGGGGGCTATAGATACGCAGTATTTT. Translation gives CASSYELAGAIDTQYF. V usage is TRBV6-5 and J usage is TRBJ2-3, with 11 positions matching TRBD2. V shed 3 bases, J shed 5 bases, and the junction held 7 bases outside the gene matches. From germline, CDR1 is MNHEY and CDR2 SVGAGI. The CDR3 contains 16 residues.

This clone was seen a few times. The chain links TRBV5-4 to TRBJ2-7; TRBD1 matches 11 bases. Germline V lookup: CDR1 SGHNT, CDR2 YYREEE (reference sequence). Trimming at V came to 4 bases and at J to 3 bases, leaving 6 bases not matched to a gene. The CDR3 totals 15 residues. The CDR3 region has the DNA TGTGCCAGCAGCCCGGGGACAGGGGGGAACTACGAGCAGTACTTC. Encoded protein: CASSPGTGGNYEQYF.

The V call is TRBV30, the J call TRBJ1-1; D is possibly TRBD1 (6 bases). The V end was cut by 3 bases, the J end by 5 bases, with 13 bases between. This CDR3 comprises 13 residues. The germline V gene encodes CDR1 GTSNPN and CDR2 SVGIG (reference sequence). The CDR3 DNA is TGTGCCTGGAGCGGGGGGCAATGGACTGAAGCTTTCTTT. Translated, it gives CAWSGGQWTEAFF.

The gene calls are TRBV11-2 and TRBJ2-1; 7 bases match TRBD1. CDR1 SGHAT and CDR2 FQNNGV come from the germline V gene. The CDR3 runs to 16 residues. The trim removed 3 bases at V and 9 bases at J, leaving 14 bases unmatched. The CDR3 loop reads CASSFLPRQGDGEQFF. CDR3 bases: TGTGCCAGCAGCTTCCTCCCCCGGCAGGGGGACGGTGAGCAGTTCTTC.

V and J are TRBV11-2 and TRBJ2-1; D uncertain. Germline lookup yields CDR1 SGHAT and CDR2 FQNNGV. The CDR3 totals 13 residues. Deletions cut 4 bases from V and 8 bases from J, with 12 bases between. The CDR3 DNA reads TGTGCCAGCAGCTCCCAAAGAGCGCATGAGCAGTTCTTC. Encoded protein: CASSSQRAHEQFF.

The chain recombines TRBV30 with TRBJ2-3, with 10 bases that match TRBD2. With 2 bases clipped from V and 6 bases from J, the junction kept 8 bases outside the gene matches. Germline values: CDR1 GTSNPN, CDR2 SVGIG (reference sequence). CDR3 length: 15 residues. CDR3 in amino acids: CAWSSVGLASDTQYF. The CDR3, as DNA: TGTGCCTGGAGTTCAGTGGGACTAGCGTCGGATACGCAGTATTTT.

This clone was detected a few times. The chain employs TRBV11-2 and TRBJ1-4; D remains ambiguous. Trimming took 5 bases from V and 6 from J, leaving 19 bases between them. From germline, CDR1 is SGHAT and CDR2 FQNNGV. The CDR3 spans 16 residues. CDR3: CASSAPRARGDEKLFF. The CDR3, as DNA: TGTGCCAGCAGCGCCCCGAGGGCGCGGGGTGATGAAAAACTGTTTTTT.

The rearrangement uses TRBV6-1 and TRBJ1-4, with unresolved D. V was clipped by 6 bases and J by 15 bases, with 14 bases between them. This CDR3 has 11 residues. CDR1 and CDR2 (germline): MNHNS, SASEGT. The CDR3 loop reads CASSPAGRVFF. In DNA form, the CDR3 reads TGTGCCAGCAGCCCCGCGGGGAGGGTGTTTTTT.

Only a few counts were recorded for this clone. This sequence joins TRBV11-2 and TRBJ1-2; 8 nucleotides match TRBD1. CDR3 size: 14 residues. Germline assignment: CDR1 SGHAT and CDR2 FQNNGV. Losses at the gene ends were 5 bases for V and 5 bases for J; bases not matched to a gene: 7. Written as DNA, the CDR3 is TGTGCCAGCAGCACAAATCAGGGGGCTTATGGCTACACCTTC. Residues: CASSTNQGAYGYTF.

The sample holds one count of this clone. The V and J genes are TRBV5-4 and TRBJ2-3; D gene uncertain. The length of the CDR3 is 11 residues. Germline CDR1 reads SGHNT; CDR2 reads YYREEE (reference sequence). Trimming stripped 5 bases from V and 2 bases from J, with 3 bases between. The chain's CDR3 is CASSITDTQYF. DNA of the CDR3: TGTGCCAGCAGTATCACAGATACGCAGTATTTT.

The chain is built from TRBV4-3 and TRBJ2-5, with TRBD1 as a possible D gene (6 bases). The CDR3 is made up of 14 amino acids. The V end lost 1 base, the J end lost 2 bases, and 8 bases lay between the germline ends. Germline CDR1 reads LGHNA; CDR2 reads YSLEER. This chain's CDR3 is CASSQGTAQETQYF. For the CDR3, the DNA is TGCGCCAGCAGCCAAGGGACAGCACAAGAGACCCAGTACTTC.

The CDR3 DNA reads as TGTGCCAGCTCACCAACGTTGTCAGCCGGTAGCGACGAGCAGTACTTC. Protein sequence: CASSPTLSAGSDEQYF. The chain is built from TRBV18 and TRBJ2-7, with TRBD2 as a possible D gene (5 bases). The CDR3 has 16 residues. CDR1 and CDR2 (germline): KGHSH, LQKENI. V was trimmed by 2 bases and J by 5 bases, leaving 19 bases between them.

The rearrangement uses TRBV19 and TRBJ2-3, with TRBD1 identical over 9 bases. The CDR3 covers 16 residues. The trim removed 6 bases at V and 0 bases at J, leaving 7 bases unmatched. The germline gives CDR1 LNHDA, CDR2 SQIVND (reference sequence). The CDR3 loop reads CASRRTGGPSTDTQYF. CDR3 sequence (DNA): TGTGCCAGTAGGAGAACAGGGGGCCCTAGCACAGATACGCAGTATTTT.

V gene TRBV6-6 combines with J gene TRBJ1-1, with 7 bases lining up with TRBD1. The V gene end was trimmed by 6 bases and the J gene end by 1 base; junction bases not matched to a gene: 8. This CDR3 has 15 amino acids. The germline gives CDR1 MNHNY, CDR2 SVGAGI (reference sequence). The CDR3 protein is CASRPRQGWNTEAFF. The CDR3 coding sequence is TGTGCCAGCAGACCTAGACAGGGCTGGAACACTGAAGCTTTCTTT.

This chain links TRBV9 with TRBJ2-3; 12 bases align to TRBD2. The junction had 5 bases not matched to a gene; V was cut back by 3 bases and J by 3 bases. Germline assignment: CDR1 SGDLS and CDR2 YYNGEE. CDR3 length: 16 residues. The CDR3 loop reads CASSASGGANTDTQYF. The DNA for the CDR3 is TGTGCCAGCAGCGCTAGCGGGGGGGCCAATACAGATACGCAGTATTTT. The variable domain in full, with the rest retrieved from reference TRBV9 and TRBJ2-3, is DSGVTQTPKHLITATGQRVTLRCSPRSGDLSVYWYQQSLDQGLQFLIQYYNGEERAKGNILERFSAQQFPDLHSELNLSSLELGDSALYFCASSASGGANTDTQYFGPGTRLTVL.

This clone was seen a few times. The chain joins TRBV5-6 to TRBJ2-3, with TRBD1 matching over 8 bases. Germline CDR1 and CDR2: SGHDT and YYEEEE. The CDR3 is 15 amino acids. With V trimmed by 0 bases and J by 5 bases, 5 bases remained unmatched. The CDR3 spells CASSLGTGRLDTQYF. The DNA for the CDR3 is TGTGCCAGCAGCTTGGGGACAGGGCGGTTAGATACGCAGTATTTT.

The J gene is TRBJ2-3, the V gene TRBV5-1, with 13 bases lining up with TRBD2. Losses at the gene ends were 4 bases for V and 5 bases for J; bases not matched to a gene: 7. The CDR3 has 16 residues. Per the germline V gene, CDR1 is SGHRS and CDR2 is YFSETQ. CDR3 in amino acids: CASSAGLAGVRDTQYF. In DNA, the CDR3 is TGCGCCAGCAGCGCCGGACTAGCGGGAGTCAGAGATACGCAGTATTTT.

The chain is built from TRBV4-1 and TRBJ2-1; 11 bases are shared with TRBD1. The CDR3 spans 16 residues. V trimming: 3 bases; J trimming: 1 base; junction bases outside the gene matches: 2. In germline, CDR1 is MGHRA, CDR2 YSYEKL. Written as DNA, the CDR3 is TGCGCCAGCAGCCATGGGGACAGGGGGTCCTACAATGAGCAGTTCTTC. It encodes CASSHGDRGSYNEQFF.

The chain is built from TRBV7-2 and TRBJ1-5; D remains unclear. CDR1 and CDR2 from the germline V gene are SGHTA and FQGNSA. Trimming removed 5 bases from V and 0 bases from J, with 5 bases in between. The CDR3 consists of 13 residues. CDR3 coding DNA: TGTGCCAGCAGCATATCTAGCAATCAGCCCCAGCATTTT. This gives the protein CASSISSNQPQHF.

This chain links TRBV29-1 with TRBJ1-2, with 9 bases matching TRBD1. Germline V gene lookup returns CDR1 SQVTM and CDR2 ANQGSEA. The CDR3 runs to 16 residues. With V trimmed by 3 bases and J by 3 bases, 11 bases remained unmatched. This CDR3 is CSVDKGWTGDYYGYTF. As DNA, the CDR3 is TGCAGCGTTGACAAGGGTTGGACAGGGGATTACTATGGCTACACCTTC.

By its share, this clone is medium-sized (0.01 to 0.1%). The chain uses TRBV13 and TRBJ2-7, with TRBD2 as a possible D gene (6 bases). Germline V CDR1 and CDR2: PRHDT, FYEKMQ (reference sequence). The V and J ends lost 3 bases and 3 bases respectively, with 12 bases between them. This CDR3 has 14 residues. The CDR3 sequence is CASSFGRGGYEQYF. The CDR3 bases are TGTGCCAGCAGCTTTGGACGGGGAGGCTACGAGCAGTACTTC.